Presented here are 28 T cell receptor beta chains from one specimen sequenced in a study of OX40 agonist ivuxolimab in advanced cancers. TCRdb's table, derived via immunoSEQ multiplex PCR, lists solely in-frame clones and lacks some. The sample lists 70,000 to 95,000 clones; roughly 84% were seen once. The sequenced sample was CD4+ or CD8+ T cells sorted from blood, obtained in a trial of the OX40 agonist ivuxolimab. Receptors were obtained from an adult with an advanced solid tumor such as melanoma, head and neck, liver or kidney cancer.

The V call is TRBV4-1, the J call TRBJ2-3, with TRBD2 identical over 10 bases. The CDR3 contains 16 residues. Germline CDR1 reads MGHRA; CDR2 reads YSYEKL. The J segment lost 4 bases and the V segment lost 2 bases, leaving 6 bases of the junction unmatched. CDR3 protein: CASSQTPSGGADTQYF. The CDR3 DNA follows: TGCGCCAGCAGCCAAACCCCTAGCGGGGGAGCAGATACGCAGTATTTT.

The CDR3 nucleotides read TGTGCCTGGAAGGGAAACGGGGGGCGCACCTACGAGCAGTACTTC. Encoded protein: CAWKGNGGRTYEQYF. The V gene is TRBV30, the J gene TRBJ2-7; maybe TRBD2 (7 bases). CDR3 length: 15 residues. V was shortened by 4 bases and J by 2 bases, with 18 bases between the two germline ends. The germline CDR1 and CDR2 sequences are GTSNPN and SVGIG (reference sequence).

This clone was seen once. The chain joins TRBV5-4 to TRBJ2-7; perhaps TRBD2 as D (5 bases). The V and J ends lost 0 bases and 6 bases respectively, with 10 bases between them. CDR1 SGHNT and CDR2 YYREEE come from the germline V gene (reference sequence). This CDR3 contains 13 residues. This CDR3 is CASSLARGSEQYF. As DNA, the CDR3 is TGTGCCAGCAGCTTGGCCCGAGGGTCCGAGCAGTACTTC.

This chain joins TRBV10-2 and TRBJ1-6; TRBD1 matches at 8 bases. Germline-derived CDR1 and CDR2 are WSHSY and SAAADI. This CDR3 is 15 amino acids long. Trimming at V came to 10 bases and at J to 6 bases, leaving 11 bases not matched to a gene. As DNA, the CDR3 is TGCGCCACCCGAGACAGGGGAGTAGGTAATTCACCCCTCCACTTT. It encodes CATRDRGVGNSPLHF.

The chain is built from TRBV11-2 and TRBJ2-7; 10 bases are a match to TRBD2. Germline V lookup: CDR1 SGHAT, CDR2 FQNNGV. The CDR3 is 16 residues long. Trimming at V came to 6 bases and at J to 7 bases, leaving 15 bases not matched to a gene. CDR3 protein: CASRRTSGRHPWEQYF. Written as DNA, the CDR3 is TGTGCCAGCAGGAGGACTAGCGGACGACACCCCTGGGAGCAGTACTTC.

J is TRBJ1-6 and V is TRBV10-1; no clear D. This CDR3 has 13 residues. The germline V and J ends were trimmed by 6 bases and 7 bases, with 10 bases remaining between them. Germline CDR1 and CDR2: WNHNN and SYGVQD (reference sequence). As DNA, the CDR3 is TGCGCCAGCAGCTCGACCCTCAATTCACCCCTCCACTTT. Its protein product is CASSSTLNSPLHF.

This rearrangement joins TRBV15 to TRBJ1-1, with TRBD1 identical over 7 bases. Looked up from germline, CDR1 is LNHNV and CDR2 is YYDKDF (reference sequence). The CDR3 contains 15 residues. Trimming took 1 base from V and 11 from J; bases not matched to a gene: 13. The CDR3 DNA follows: TGTGCCACCAGCAGAGTTTTTACAGGGGTACAAGGCGCTTTCTTT. Translating it yields CATSRVFTGVQGAFF.

CDR3 residues: CATASGTATNEKLFF. The CDR3 coding sequence is TGTGCCACCGCCTCGGGGACAGCAACTAATGAAAAACTGTTTTTT. The rearrangement links TRBV7-8 to TRBJ1-4; TRBD1 matches at 7 bases. Germline trimming cut 10 bases from V and 0 bases from J; bases unmatched to any gene: 8. Germline V gene data show CDR1 as SGHVS and CDR2 as FQNEAQ. This CDR3 region has 15 residues.

This chain uses TRBV15 with TRBJ2-7; 7 positions agree with TRBD2. Looked up from germline, CDR1 is LNHNV and CDR2 is YYDKDF (reference sequence). The CDR3 runs 18 residues. The J segment lost 2 bases and the V segment lost 1 base, leaving 14 bases of the junction unmatched. The CDR3 sequence is CATSRGGARRERPYEQYF. In DNA, the CDR3 is TGTGCCACCAGCAGAGGCGGGGCCCGGCGGGAGCGCCCCTACGAGCAGTACTTC.

V is TRBV7-9 and J is TRBJ2-5, with 7 bases aligning to TRBD1. The CDR3 length is 15 residues. V gave up 5 bases and J gave up 2 bases; unmatched junction bases: 8. Germline lookup yields CDR1 SEHNR and CDR2 FQNEAQ (reference sequence). CDR3 loop: CASSQPTGVQETQYF. In DNA form, the CDR3 reads TGTGCCAGCAGCCAACCCACAGGGGTGCAAGAGACCCAGTACTTC. The full variable domain, completed using reference TRBV7-9 and TRBJ2-5, is DTGVSQNPRHKITKRGQNVTFRCDPISEHNRLYWYRQTLGQGPEFLTYFQNEAQLEKSRLLSDRFSAERPKGSFSTLEIQRTEQGDSAMYLCASSQPTGVQETQYFGPGTRLLVL.

This clone was recorded once. The chain is built from TRBV28 and TRBJ1-5; 8 nucleotides align to TRBD1. The CDR3 runs to 16 residues. V trimming: 7 bases; J trimming: 4 bases; junction bases outside the gene matches: 12. Germline CDR1 and CDR2: MDHEN and SYDVKM. The CDR3 here is CASISQGASGNQPQHF. The CDR3 DNA reads TGTGCCAGCATCTCCCAGGGGGCGAGCGGGAATCAGCCCCAGCATTTT.

V is TRBV12-5 and J is TRBJ2-3; 9 nucleotides agree with TRBD2. This CDR3 is built from 22 residues. Germline loops: CDR1 LGHNT, CDR2 FRNRAP. Germline trimming cut 6 bases from V and 4 bases from J; bases unmatched to any gene: 29. CDR3 nucleotide sequence: TGTGCTAGTGGGGAATCTCCGCTCGGGGGGGTAGGCGGGAGGGCCCGCGCAGATACGCAGTATTTT. It encodes CASGESPLGGVGGRARADTQYF. Full variable domain (missing parts from reference TRBV12-5 and TRBJ2-3): DARVTQTPRHKVTEMGQEVTMRCQPILGHNTVFWYRQTMMQGLELLAYFRNRAPLDDSGMPKDRFSAEMPDATLATLKIQPSEPRDSAVYFCASGESPLGGVGGRARADTQYFGPGTRLTVL.

This chain connects TRBV28 to TRBJ2-7; D tentatively reads TRBD1 or TRBD2 (5 bases each). This CDR3 has 16 residues. V gave up 4 bases and J gave up 0 bases, with 16 bases separating them. Germline V gives CDR1 MDHEN, CDR2 SYDVKM. The CDR3 sequence: CASSSPRGQSSYEQYF. The CDR3 DNA reads as TGTGCCAGCAGTTCCCCGAGGGGTCAGAGCTCCTACGAGCAGTACTTC.

This chain links TRBV28 with TRBJ1-1; 7 bases align to TRBD1. Germline V gives CDR1 MDHEN, CDR2 SYDVKM. V gave up 5 bases and J gave up 4 bases; unmatched junction bases: 7. The CDR3 extends over 14 amino acids. The CDR3 spells CASSDGTDRTEAFF. The CDR3 region has the DNA TGTGCCAGCAGTGACGGGACAGACCGCACTGAAGCTTTCTTT. Based on the CDR3 plus reference TRBV28 and TRBJ1-1, the full variable domain is DVKVTQSSRYLVKRTGEKVFLECVQDMDHENMFWYRQDPGLGLRLIYFSYDVKMKEKGDIPEGYSVSREKKERFSLILESASTNQTSMYLCASSDGTDRTEAFFGQGTRLTVV.

A single count supports this clone. This chain joins TRBV11-1 and TRBJ2-1; D is ambiguous. Germline V CDR1 and CDR2: SGHAT, FQDESV (reference sequence). Trimming shortened V by 2 bases and J by 3 bases, and 8 bases separated the two germline ends. This CDR3 spans 14 amino acids. CDR3 nucleotide sequence: TGTGCCAGCAGCTTAAGCCCTGTCTACAATGAGCAGTTCTTC. Protein: CASSLSPVYNEQFF. Based on the CDR3 plus reference TRBV11-1 and TRBJ2-1, the full variable domain is EAEVAQSPRYKITEKSQAVAFWCDPISGHATLYWYRQILGQGPELLVQFQDESVVDDSQLPKDRFSAERLKGVDSTLKIQPAELGDSAMYLCASSLSPVYNEQFFGPGTRLTVL.

The rearrangement joins TRBV11-2 to TRBJ1-1; TRBD1 might be the D (5 bases). CDR3 length: 16 residues. Germline CDR1 reads SGHAT; CDR2 reads FQNNGV. Between the trimmed V and J ends, which lost 6 bases and 2 bases, there was a span of 19 bases. The chain's CDR3 is CASRSLTGPINTEAFF. For the CDR3, the DNA is TGTGCCAGCAGATCCCTAACAGGACCCATTAACACTGAAGCTTTCTTT.

V and J are TRBV28 and TRBJ2-5, with 11 bases lining up with TRBD2. There are 15 residues in the CDR3. The junction had 5 bases not matched to a gene; V was cut back by 2 bases and J by 6 bases. Germline V gives CDR1 MDHEN, CDR2 SYDVKM. In DNA form, the CDR3 reads TGTGCCAGCAGTTTAGCTAGCGGGGGGCGACAGACCCAGTACTTC. Translating gives CASSLASGGRQTQYF.

This chain links TRBV19 with TRBJ1-5; a possible D gene is TRBD1 (6 bases). Germline V lookup: CDR1 LNHDA, CDR2 SQIVND (reference sequence). There are 15 residues in the CDR3. The V gene lost 1 base and the J gene lost 3 bases, with 10 bases spanning the gap. This CDR3 reads CASSIGGAYNQPQHF. DNA of the CDR3: TGTGCCAGTAGTATAGGGGGGGCCTACAATCAGCCCCAGCATTTT.

The genes are TRBV6-1 and TRBJ2-5; 7 bases are shared with TRBD1. Germline V gene sequence: CDR1 MNHNS, CDR2 SASEGT. V gave up 0 bases and J gave up 4 bases; unmatched junction bases: 5. The CDR3 has 15 amino acids. The CDR3 spells CASSEAQQGRETQYF. The CDR3 nucleotides are TGTGCCAGCAGTGAAGCCCAACAGGGGAGAGAGACCCAGTACTTC.

The genes are TRBV9 and TRBJ2-7; 15 bases match TRBD2. Germline V CDR1 and CDR2: SGDLS, YYNGEE. Trimming removed 3 bases from V and 2 bases from J; junction bases left unmatched: 9. The CDR3 contains 18 residues. Here the CDR3 reads CASSEGLAGGTTAYEQYF. CDR3 coding DNA: TGTGCCAGCAGCGAAGGACTAGCGGGAGGGACTACCGCCTACGAGCAGTACTTC.

The V and J genes are TRBV28 and TRBJ1-5, with D uncertain. CDR3 length: 12 residues. The V end was cut by 4 bases, the J end by 7 bases, with 8 bases between. Per the germline V gene, CDR1 is MDHEN and CDR2 is SYDVKM. The CDR3 spells CASSYQSQPQHF. The CDR3 DNA reads as TGTGCCAGCAGTTATCAGAGCCAGCCCCAGCATTTT.

This chain connects TRBV6-6 to TRBJ1-5; perhaps TRBD1 as D (5 bases). Trimming left V 5 bases short and J 6 bases short, with 11 bases between. The CDR3 is 13 amino acids. The germline CDR1 and CDR2 sequences are MNHNY and SVGAGI (reference sequence). CDR3 protein: CASSPDRSQPQHF. CDR3 sequence (DNA): TGTGCCAGCAGTCCTGACAGAAGTCAGCCCCAGCATTTT.

The chain combines TRBV5-1 with TRBJ2-1, with D perhaps matching TRBD1 (6 bases). The CDR3 sequence is 15 residues long. CDR1 SGHRS and CDR2 YFSETQ come from the germline V gene. Trimming shortened V by 2 bases and J by 0 bases, and 9 bases separated the two germline ends. This CDR3 reads CASSFGQSSYNEQFF. The CDR3 coding sequence is TGCGCCAGCAGCTTTGGACAGAGCTCCTACAATGAGCAGTTCTTC.

The chain has TRBV27 and TRBJ2-1, with a possible D match to TRBD2 (5 bases). Germline assignment: CDR1 MNHEY and CDR2 SMNVEV (reference sequence). Trimming removed 0 bases at V and 11 bases at J, with 11 bases between. The CDR3 is 13 residues long. CDR3 nucleotides: TGTGCCAGCAGTTTATCTCTCGGGGATAAGCAGTTCTTC. It yields the protein CASSLSLGDKQFF.

The chain employs TRBV2 and TRBJ2-1, with a possible D match to TRBD2 (6 bases). With 1 base removed from V and 5 bases from J, the gap between germline ends came to 15 bases. CDR3 length equals 16 residues. The V gene's germline CDR1 is SNHLY and CDR2 FYNNEI. CDR3 amino acids: CASSEGSWGVNNEQFF. CDR3 DNA: TGTGCCAGCAGTGAAGGGTCCTGGGGGGTGAACAATGAGCAGTTCTTC.

This clone was counted only a few times. The chain recombines TRBV29-1 with TRBJ2-2, with 10 bases identical to TRBD2. V trimming: 5 bases; J trimming: 4 bases; junction bases outside the gene matches: 4. Germline V lookup: CDR1 SQVTM, CDR2 ANQGSEA. The CDR3 has 14 residues. CDR3 sequence reads: CSVQREGLTGELFF. CDR3 nucleotides: TGCAGCGTTCAGCGGGAGGGCCTCACCGGGGAGCTGTTTTTT.

This sequence joins TRBV30 and TRBJ2-7; 9 positions match TRBD1. V was pared by 3 bases and J by 0 bases, with 12 bases of the junction left unmatched. The germline V gene encodes CDR1 GTSNPN and CDR2 SVGIG (reference sequence). This CDR3 comprises 17 residues. The CDR3: CAWRATGDRASSYEQYF. The DNA of the CDR3 is TGTGCCTGGAGGGCTACTGGGGACAGGGCGAGCTCCTACGAGCAGTACTTC.

This clone was recorded once. The chain has TRBV5-1 and TRBJ2-5; D possibly corresponds to TRBD2 (5 bases). The CDR3 has 14 amino acids. The germline V and J ends were trimmed by 4 bases and 0 bases, with 10 bases remaining between them. Germline V gene data show CDR1 as SGHRS and CDR2 as YFSETQ. Here the CDR3 DNA reads TGCGCCAGCAGCCAAGGACTGGACCAAGAGACCCAGTACTTC. Amino acid sequence: CASSQGLDQETQYF.